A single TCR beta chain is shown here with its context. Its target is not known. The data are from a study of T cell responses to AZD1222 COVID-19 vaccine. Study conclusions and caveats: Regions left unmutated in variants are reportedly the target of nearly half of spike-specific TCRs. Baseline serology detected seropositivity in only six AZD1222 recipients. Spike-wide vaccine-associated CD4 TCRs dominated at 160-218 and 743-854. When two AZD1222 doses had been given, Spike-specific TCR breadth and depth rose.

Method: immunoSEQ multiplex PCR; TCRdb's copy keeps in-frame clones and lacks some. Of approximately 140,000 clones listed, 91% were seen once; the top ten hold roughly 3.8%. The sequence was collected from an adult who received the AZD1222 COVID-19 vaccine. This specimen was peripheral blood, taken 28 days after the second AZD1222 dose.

DNA of the CDR3: TGTGCCAGCAGGGCTAGCGGGATAGATACGCAGTATTTT. Protein product: CASRASGIDTQYF. The chain recombines TRBV2 with TRBJ2-3, with 9 bases lining up with TRBD2. V lost 6 bases and J lost 5; bases outside the gene matches: 3. In germline, CDR1 is SNHLY, CDR2 FYNNEI. CDR3 length: 13 residues. Full variable domain (remainder filled in from reference TRBV2 and TRBJ2-3): EPEVTQTPSHQVTQMGQEVILRCVPISNHLYFYWYRQILGQKVEFLVSFYNNEISEKSEIFDDQFSVERPDGSNFTLKIRSTKLEDSAMYFCASRASGIDTQYFGPGTRLTVL.